Shown below are 12 T cell receptor beta chains from a single sample sequenced in a study of T cells in Graves' hyperthyroidism and ophthalmopathy. Amplification yielded TCR beta CDR3 regions, with RNA transcripts as the source. The primer set for the first-round RT-PCR of the TCR CDR3 was HTBI. TCRdb analysed the multiplex PCR reads with MiXCR anew, one entry per CDR3 protein. The repertoire holds about 290,000 distinct CDR3 sequences, about 15% seen once, with around 30% in the top ten. The specimen sequenced was blood. The receptors were sampled from a woman between 45 and 60 years old with Graves' hyperthyroidism that later progressed to Graves' ophthalmopathy.

This clonotype was detected many times. The chain links TRBV30 to TRBJ2-5, with 12 bases that match TRBD1. Losses at the gene ends were 4 bases for V and 5 bases for J; bases not matched to a gene: 8. The CDR3 runs to 15 residues. In germline, CDR1 is GTSNPN, CDR2 SVGIG (reference sequence). CDR3 in amino acids: CAWTRGQGAFETQYF. CDR3 coding DNA: TGTGCCTGGACTAGGGGACAGGGGGCTTTTGAGACCCAGTACTTC. Full variable domain (outside the CDR3, taken from reference TRBV30 and TRBJ2-5): SQTIHQWPATLVQPVGSPLSLECTVEGTSNPNLYWYRQAAGRGLQLLFYSVGIGQISSEVPQNLSASRPQDRQFILSSKKLLLSDSGFYLCAWTRGQGAFETQYFGPGTRLLVL.

This clonotype was detected a few times. This rearrangement joins TRBV5-5 to TRBJ1-2, with TRBD1 identical over 8 bases. With 6 bases clipped from V and 6 bases from J, the junction kept 13 bases outside the gene matches. CDR3 size: 15 residues. From germline, CDR1 is SGHKS and CDR2 YYEKEE (reference sequence). Here the CDR3 reads CASMLGIGQGNGYTF. DNA of the CDR3: TGTGCCAGCATGCTAGGTATTGGACAGGGAAATGGCTACACCTTC.

At least ten counts were recorded for this clonotype. Mismatch with germline at one junction end may stem from a read error. The chain joins TRBV11-2 to TRBJ2-5, with 7 bases identical to TRBD2. From germline, CDR1 is SGHAT and CDR2 FQNNGV. The CDR3 length is 15 residues. The CDR3 region has the DNA TGTGCCGGCAGCGATCGGACTAGATTTGGAGAGACCCAGTACTTC. Translation: CAGSDRTRFGETQYF.

This chain uses TRBV4-1 with TRBJ2-1; 12 positions agree with TRBD2. The CDR3 runs to 18 residues. Germline V gives CDR1 MGHRA, CDR2 YSYEKL. After removal of 3 bases from V and 0 bases from J, the junction contained 6 bases not matched to a gene. CDR3 region: CASSHLAGGPGSYNEQFF. CDR3 DNA sequence: TGCGCCAGCAGCCATCTAGCGGGAGGGCCGGGCTCCTACAATGAGCAGTTCTTC.

The chain carries TRBV7-2 and TRBJ1-2, with a possible D match to TRBD1 (5 bases). CDR1 is SGHTA, CDR2 FQGNSA, per germline. V was cut by 5 bases and J by 2 bases, with 18 bases left in between. The CDR3 extends over 16 amino acids. The CDR3 DNA is TGTGCCAGCAGCGCCCATGGGGGGTCACCGAACTATGGCTACACCTTC. This encodes CASSAHGGSPNYGYTF. The complete variable domain, with remaining parts taken from reference TRBV7-2 and TRBJ1-2, reads GAGVSQSPSNKVTEKGKDVELRCDPISGHTALYWYRQSLGQGLEFLIYFQGNSAPDKSGLPSDRFSAERTGGSVSTLTIQRTQQEDSAVYLCASSAHGGSPNYGYTFGSGTRLTVV.

The chain is built from TRBV19 and TRBJ2-7, with TRBD2 matching 9 bases. Germline CDR1 is LNHDA and CDR2 is SQIVND (reference sequence). V gave up 5 bases and J gave up 0 bases; unmatched junction bases: 14. This CDR3 contains 18 residues. The CDR3 DNA is TGTGCCAGTAGTGTCGAGGCACTAGCGGGTCCCTCCTCCTACGAGCAGTACTTC. Its protein is CASSVEALAGPSSYEQYF. Together with reference TRBV19 and TRBJ2-7, the CDR3 gives the full variable domain: DGGITQSPKYLFRKEGQNVTLSCEQNLNHDAMYWYRQDPGQGLRLIYYSQIVNDFQKGDIAEGYSVSREKKESFPLTVTSAQKNPTAFYLCASSVEALAGPSSYEQYFGPGTRLTVT.

This clonotype was recorded many times. The chain recombines TRBV2 with TRBJ2-1; TRBD2 agrees at 9 bases. CDR1 and CDR2 (germline): SNHLY, FYNNEI. CDR3 size: 14 residues. The junction had 8 bases not matched to a gene; V was cut back by 5 bases and J by 9 bases. The CDR3 DNA sequence: TGTGCCAGCAGTAATAGCGGGAGACACATTGAGCAGTTCTTC. It translates to CASSNSGRHIEQFF.

This rearrangement joins TRBV11-2 to TRBJ2-3; the D gene is possibly TRBD2 (6 bases). CDR1 SGHAT and CDR2 FQNNGV come from the germline V gene. The CDR3 consists of 12 residues. Trimming left V 5 bases short and J 6 bases short, with 9 bases between. In nucleotides, the CDR3 is TGTGCCAGCAGCATGGGGAGGGATACGCAGTATTTT. It codes for CASSMGRDTQYF. Complete variable domain (other parts from reference TRBV11-2 and TRBJ2-3): EAGVAQSPRYKIIEKRQSVAFWCNPISGHATLYWYQQILGQGPKLLIQFQNNGVVDDSQLPKDRFSAERLKGVDSTLKIQPAKLEDSAVYLCASSMGRDTQYFGPGTRLTVL.

The chain employs TRBV7-9 and TRBJ1-2; no clear D. The CDR3 has 13 residues. Germline CDR1 reads SEHNR; CDR2 reads FQNEAQ (reference sequence). V gave up 2 bases and J gave up 4 bases, with 8 bases separating them. The CDR3 nucleotides read TGTGCCAGCAGCTTAATACCCCGCTATGGCTACACCTTC. Its protein is CASSLIPRYGYTF.

Ten or more counts support this clonotype. The chain recombines TRBV29-1 with TRBJ2-7; D unresolved. This CDR3 spans 12 amino acids. With 6 bases removed from V and 0 bases from J, the gap between germline ends came to 9 bases. In germline, CDR1 is SQVTM, CDR2 ANQGSEA. In DNA form, the CDR3 reads TGCAGCGTGACGGAGAGCTCCTACGAGCAGTACTTC. This gives the protein CSVTESSYEQYF.

Ten or more counts support this clonotype. This chain connects TRBV12-3 or TRBV12-4 to TRBJ2-1, with TRBD2 identical over 10 bases. Losses at the gene ends were 8 bases for V and 7 bases for J; bases not matched to a gene: 8. The CDR3 spans 14 residues. The CDR3 DNA is TGTGCCAGCGGAGCGGGAGGGTTGGGGAATGAGCAGTTCTTC. As protein: CASGAGGLGNEQFF.

The sample holds many counts of this clonotype. The J gene is TRBJ1-2, the V gene TRBV3-1; unclear D gene. CDR3 length equals 12 residues. Germline V gene sequence: CDR1 LGHDT, CDR2 YNNKEL (reference sequence). V gave up 3 bases and J gave up 8 bases, with 10 bases separating them. In DNA form, the CDR3 reads TGTGCCAGCAGCCACGGACTGAGCGGCTACACCTTC. Translating it yields CASSHGLSGYTF.